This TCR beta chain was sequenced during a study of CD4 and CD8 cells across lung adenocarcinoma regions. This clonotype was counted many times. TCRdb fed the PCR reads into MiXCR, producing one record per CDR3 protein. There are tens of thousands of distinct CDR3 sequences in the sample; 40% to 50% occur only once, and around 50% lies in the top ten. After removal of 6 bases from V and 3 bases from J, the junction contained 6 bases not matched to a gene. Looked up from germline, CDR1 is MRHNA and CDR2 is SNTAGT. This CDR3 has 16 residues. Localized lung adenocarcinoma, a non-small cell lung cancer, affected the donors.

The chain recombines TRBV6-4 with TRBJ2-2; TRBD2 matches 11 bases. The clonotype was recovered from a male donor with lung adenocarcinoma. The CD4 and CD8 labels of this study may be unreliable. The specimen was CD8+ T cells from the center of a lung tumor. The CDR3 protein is CASRSSSGRYTGELFF. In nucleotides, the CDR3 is TGTGCCAGCAGATCTTCTAGCGGGAGGTACACCGGGGAGCTGTTTTTT.